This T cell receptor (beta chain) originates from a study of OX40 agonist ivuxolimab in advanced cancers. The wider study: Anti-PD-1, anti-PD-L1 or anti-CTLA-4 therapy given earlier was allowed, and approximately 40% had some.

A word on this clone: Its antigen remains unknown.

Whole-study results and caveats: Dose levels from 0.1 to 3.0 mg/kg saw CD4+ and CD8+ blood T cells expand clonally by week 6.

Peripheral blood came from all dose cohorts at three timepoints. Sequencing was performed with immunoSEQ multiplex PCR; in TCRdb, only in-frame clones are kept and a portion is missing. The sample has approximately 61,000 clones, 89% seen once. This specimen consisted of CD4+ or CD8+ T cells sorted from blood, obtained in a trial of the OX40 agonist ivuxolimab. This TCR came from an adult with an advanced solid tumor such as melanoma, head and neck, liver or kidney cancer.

The CDR3 reads CASSIEGAGSLSYEQYF. CDR3 nucleotide sequence: TGTGCCAGTAGTATAGAAGGAGCCGGGAGTTTGTCCTACGAGCAGTACTTC. The chain combines TRBV19 with TRBJ2-7; a possible D gene is TRBD2 (6 bases). Trimming took 0 bases from V and 1 from J, leaving 16 bases between them. The CDR3 totals 17 residues. Looked up from germline, CDR1 is LNHDA and CDR2 is SQIVND (reference sequence).